These T cell receptor beta chains were read from a single sample in a study of T cell responses to AZD1222 COVID-19 vaccine. Only in-frame clones appear in the TCRdb table, and some are missing; sequencing was by immunoSEQ multiplex PCR. In the table there are roughly 130,000 clones, 90% to 95% of which are singletons. Sequences were derived from peripheral blood, sampled on day 0 of AZD1222 vaccination. The receptors were sampled from an adult in good health. Both conserved end residues are trimmed from each CDR3.

TRBV3-1/TRBV3-2,ASSQVSGVAEAF
TRBV21-1,ASSKAAGTAMNTEAF
TRBV7-9,ASSLETGAYEQY
TRBV6-2/TRBV6-3,ASSYSVEQF
TRBV10-2,ASSGGGLSNQPQH
TRBV9,ASSVVGTEAF
TRBV11-3,ASSLGPTGGNEQF
TRBV15,ATSRDDGETQY
TRBV19,ASSSGSAPYEQY
TRBV4-2,ASSRGTSAPDTQY
TRBV6-5,ASARDPHKNTEAF
TRBV2,ASWDTLFQETQY
TRBV6-5,ASRGALYGYT
TRBV5-6,ASSLLAGVAGELF
TRBV18,ASSPSGAGVPEGQY
TRBV9,ASSVTDPGEQY
TRBV4-2,ASSQDLLLGGYT
TRBV28,ASRTGLWETQY
TRBV6-1,ASSEDRVRPQH
TRBV7-9,ASSFSGGNQPQH
TRBV11-3,ASSPGQGPGNTIY
TRBV5-6,ASSLAWGQETQY
TRBV5-1,ASRVAGGLPGELF
TRBV6-5,ASSPQAGGYYEQY
TRBV4-3,ASSQGYRQGRYSFGGYT
TRBV11-2,ASSLQRADYEAF
TRBV29-1,SVEAAGTNTGELF
TRBV29-1,SVPREGSYEQY
TRBV7-9,ASSFRDYDTGELF
TRBV19,ASSRRLAGGYNEQF